Shown below are 5 T cell receptor beta chains from a single sample sequenced in a study of blood T cell repertoires in COVID-19. Produced via immunoSEQ multiplex PCR; TCRdb's table is partial and in-frame only. This sample has about 89,000 clones, with around 72% found just once. Sequenced material: peripheral blood. These receptor sequences come from a woman of 80 years or more with acute or convalescent COVID-19.

The gene calls are TRBV4-1 and TRBJ2-6; a weak D match, TRBD1 (6 bases). V lost 3 bases and J 0 bases, leaving 12 bases between the germline ends. CDR1 and CDR2 from the germline V gene are MGHRA and YSYEKL. The CDR3 spans 17 residues. DNA of the CDR3: TGCGCCAGCAGCCATCTCACAGGGCTCTCTGGGGCCAACGTCCTGACTTTC. Amino acids: CASSHLTGLSGANVLTF.

The chain links TRBV19 to TRBJ1-1, with a tentative D call TRBD1 (6 bases). The CDR3 extends over 13 amino acids. Germline V CDR1 and CDR2: LNHDA, SQIVND (reference sequence). V was clipped by 3 bases and J by 3 bases, with 8 bases between them. CDR3 region: CASSIRQDTEAFF. CDR3 in DNA: TGTGCCAGTAGTATCCGACAGGACACTGAAGCTTTCTTT. The whole variable domain, filled in from reference TRBV19 and TRBJ1-1, reads DGGITQSPKYLFRKEGQNVTLSCEQNLNHDAMYWYRQDPGQGLRLIYYSQIVNDFQKGDIAEGYSVSREKKESFPLTVTSAQKNPTAFYLCASSIRQDTEAFFGQGTRLTVV.

The V call is TRBV7-9, the J call TRBJ2-5; weak D call: TRBD1 (7 bases). CDR1 SEHNR and CDR2 FQNEAQ come from the germline V gene (reference sequence). V lost 3 bases to trimming and J lost 2 bases, with 13 bases between them. The CDR3 spans 15 residues. Written as DNA, the CDR3 is TGTGCCAGCAGCTTCAGGGGGGTTAGGCAAGAGACCCAGTACTTC. Translated, it gives CASSFRGVRQETQYF. Combining the CDR3 with reference TRBV7-9 and TRBJ2-5 gives the whole variable domain DTGVSQNPRHKITKRGQNVTFRCDPISEHNRLYWYRQTLGQGPEFLTYFQNEAQLEKSRLLSDRFSAERPKGSFSTLEIQRTEQGDSAMYLCASSFRGVRQETQYFGPGTRLLVL.

The chain recombines TRBV2 with TRBJ1-5; 7 nucleotides agree with TRBD1. J gave up 5 bases and V 4 bases, and 5 bases lay outside the gene matches. This CDR3 spans 14 amino acids. The germline V gene has CDR1 SNHLY and CDR2 FYNNEI. The CDR3 DNA follows: TGTGCCAGCAGTGGGCAGGGGGTCTATCAGCCCCAGCATTTT. Protein: CASSGQGVYQPQHF.

The chain joins TRBV23-1 to TRBJ1-1; 8 bases agree with TRBD1. TRBV23-1 is reported as an ORF; its role is uncertain. The J segment lost 3 bases and the V segment lost 0 bases, leaving 9 bases of the junction unmatched. CDR3 length equals 17 residues. In nucleotides, the CDR3 is TGCGCCAGCAGTCAATCGGAGACAGGGGTTGGCGACACTGAAGCTTTCTTT. Translated: CASSQSETGVGDTEAFF.